This T cell receptor beta chain was observed in a study of T cell repertoires in cytomegalovirus infection. Study details: In public TCR beta signatures, there were indications of both CMV infection and matching HLA type.

V was clipped by 3 bases and J by 10 bases, with 13 bases between them. The germline V gene encodes CDR1 MNHEY and CDR2 SMNVEV (reference sequence). The CDR3 extends over 13 amino acids. TCRdb fed the reads into MiXCR, producing one record per CDR3 protein. The sample gives some 130,000 distinct CDR3 sequences, 32% of which show up once; roughly 47% is in the top ten. Turning to this clonotype: What it recognizes is unknown.

This TCR came from a human donor in good health (CMV status not recorded). Some clones in this sample may be carry-over from other donors' samples. Specimen: CD8+ T cells from cultured PBMCs, collected from culture after CMV antigen stimulation. V and J are TRBV27 and TRBJ2-1, with D perhaps TRBD2 (6 bases). The CDR3 DNA reads as TGTGCCAGCAGTTTTGGGCGGGGCCGAGAGCAGTTCTTC. Its translation: CASSFGRGREQFF.